This T cell receptor (beta chain) derives from a study of T-cell reconstitution after alpha-beta-depleted transplantation in children. Using unique molecular identifiers, the investigators prepared the TCRbeta library. Each CDR3 protein is one row after TCRdb ran MiXCR on the PCR reads. The sample carries some 640,000 distinct CDR3 sequences, around 16% recorded once. The V gene lost 3 bases and the J gene lost 8 bases, with 8 bases spanning the gap. CDR3 length equals 12 residues. This clonotype was detected a few times. The V and J genes are TRBV12-3 or TRBV12-4 and TRBJ2-4, with D unclear. The origin of this receptor is a human donor who donated a stem cell graft to a child with acute myeloid leukemia. The source was PBMCs from the stem cell graft donor, collected from the stem cell graft. The CDR3 bases are TGTGCCAGCAGTTTGGTCCGGGACATTCAGTACTTC. Translated: CASSLVRDIQYF.